These 22 T cell receptor beta chains came from one sample sequenced in a study of blood T cell repertoires in COVID-19 (dated by TCRdb to the early 2020s). Library creation used the immunoSEQ multiplex PCR assay. TCRdb carries this immuneACCESS record with in-frame sequences only. Its versions omit some clonotypes, under half of them owing to an unresolved V gene in the studies checked, with the rest unexplained. The table for this sample lists 250,000 to 300,000 clones; approximately 85% of them were counted only once. The top ten hold 1.5% to 2% of the sample. Sequencing was carried out using PBMCs or T cells enriched from blood (not recorded which). The source is a woman aged 50 to 60 who had recovered from COVID-19.

This clone was detected once. The chain joins TRBV5-1 to TRBJ2-1; TRBD2 agrees at 8 bases. Germline V lookup: CDR1 SGHRS, CDR2 YFSETQ. This CDR3 has 15 amino acids. J was trimmed by 6 bases and V by 0 bases; bases with no gene match: 5. The CDR3 coding sequence is TGCGCCAGCAGCTTGGTAGCGGGGTCGGGCAATGAGCAGTTCTTC. It specifies CASSLVAGSGNEQFF.

The V call is TRBV7-2, the J call TRBJ1-1; TRBD1 agrees at 8 bases. The germline CDR1 and CDR2 sequences are SGHTA and FQGNSA. The CDR3 spans 16 residues. The ends lost 6 bases at V and 3 bases at J; junction bases unmatched: 12. The CDR3 region has the DNA TGTGCCAGCAGATCGGCGACAGGGGTGAGCGACACTGAAGCTTTCTTT. It translates to CASRSATGVSDTEAFF.

The V and J genes are TRBV5-1 and TRBJ2-5; possibly TRBD2 for D (5 bases). CDR1 is SGHRS, CDR2 YFSETQ, per germline. The V end lost 2 bases, the J end lost 4 bases, and 12 bases lay between the germline ends. This CDR3 is 14 amino acids long. The CDR3 nucleotides read TGCGCCAGCAGCTTAGGAGGAGGTAGAGAGACCCAGTACTTC. It translates to CASSLGGGRETQYF. The variable domain in full, completed from reference TRBV5-1 and TRBJ2-5, reads KAGVTQTPRYLIKTRGQQVTLSCSPISGHRSVSWYQQTPGQGLQFLFEYFSETQRNKGNFPGRFSGRQFSNSRSEMNVSTLELGDSALYLCASSLGGGRETQYFGPGTRLLVL.

This clone has just one count. The chain links TRBV27 to TRBJ2-7, with D tentatively TRBD2 (6 bases). The CDR3 is 13 amino acids. CDR1 MNHEY and CDR2 SMNVEV come from the germline V gene (reference sequence). Trimming left V 0 bases short and J 5 bases short, with 8 bases between. CDR3 DNA sequence: TGTGCCAGCAGTTTATCGGGGAGGAACGAGCAGTACTTC. It encodes CASSLSGRNEQYF.

This chain joins TRBV18 and TRBJ2-5, with 8 bases identical to TRBD1. After removal of 1 base from V and 4 bases from J, the junction contained 2 bases not matched to a gene. The CDR3 consists of 14 residues. Germline lookup yields CDR1 KGHSH and CDR2 LQKENI. As DNA, the CDR3 is TGTGCCAGCTCACCACAGGGACAGGCAGAGACCCAGTACTTC. It encodes CASSPQGQAETQYF.

This chain joins TRBV6-6 and TRBJ2-1; 10 nucleotides agree with TRBD1. V lost 5 bases and J lost 6; bases outside the gene matches: 7. The length of the CDR3 is 15 residues. The germline gives CDR1 MNHNY, CDR2 SVGAGI (reference sequence). The CDR3 DNA sequence: TGTGCCAGCAGTCAAACCGGGACAGGGGTCAATGAGCAGTTCTTC. This sequence encodes CASSQTGTGVNEQFF.

This sequence joins TRBV28 and TRBJ1-5; perhaps TRBD1 as D (6 bases). Trimming took off 5 bases at V and 7 bases at J, with 18 bases between the two ends. The germline gives CDR1 MDHEN, CDR2 SYDVKM. The CDR3 length is 15 residues. The CDR3 reads CASSLHTGMEQPQHF. CDR3 DNA sequence: TGTGCCAGCAGTCTCCATACAGGGATGGAACAGCCCCAGCATTTT.

The chain joins TRBV19 to TRBJ1-3, with no clear D. V was cut by 7 bases and J by 0 bases, with 16 bases left in between. The CDR3 totals 16 residues. Germline CDR1 is LNHDA and CDR2 is SQIVND (reference sequence). The CDR3 sequence: CASTDDRDSSGNTIYF. As DNA, the CDR3 is TGTGCCAGTACCGACGACCGGGATAGCTCTGGAAACACCATATATTTT.

The V call is TRBV7-8, the J call TRBJ2-7, with D possibly being TRBD1 (5 bases). The CDR3 is 14 residues long. The V and J ends lost 5 bases and 2 bases respectively, with 13 bases between them. CDR1 and CDR2 (germline): SGHVS, FQNEAQ. The CDR3 region is CASSQGFGTYEQYF. In nucleotides, the CDR3 is TGTGCCAGCAGCCAGGGATTCGGAACCTACGAGCAGTACTTC.

This chain joins TRBV11-2 and TRBJ2-7, with 7 bases aligning to TRBD2. With 1 base clipped from V and 2 bases from J, the junction kept 8 bases outside the gene matches. The CDR3 totals 16 residues. Per germline, CDR1 SGHAT and CDR2 FQNNGV. CDR3 loop: CASSLGGLAETYEQYF. CDR3 sequence (DNA): TGTGCCAGCAGCTTAGGGGGTCTAGCGGAGACCTACGAGCAGTACTTC.

V and J are TRBV21-1 and TRBJ2-3; the table calls TRBD1, which could not be checked here. TRBV21-1 corresponds to a pseudogene. The CDR3 loop spans 16 amino acids. This CDR3 reads CASSGNVQGTHRYAVF. The DNA of the CDR3 is TGTGCCAGCAGCGGTAATGTACAGGGAACCCACAGATACGCAGTATTT.

V usage is TRBV11-2 and J usage is TRBJ2-7, with TRBD2 identical over 7 bases. Germline V gene sequence: CDR1 SGHAT, CDR2 FQNNGV. Trimming at V came to 1 base and at J to 2 bases, leaving 2 bases not matched to a gene. The CDR3 is made up of 14 amino acids. CDR3 in amino acids: CASSLGEGPYEQYF. CDR3 DNA sequence: TGTGCCAGCAGCTTAGGGGAGGGGCCCTACGAGCAGTACTTC. Full variable domain (missing parts from reference TRBV11-2 and TRBJ2-7): EAGVAQSPRYKIIEKRQSVAFWCNPISGHATLYWYQQILGQGPKLLIQFQNNGVVDDSQLPKDRFSAERLKGVDSTLKIQPAKLEDSAVYLCASSLGEGPYEQYFGPGTRLTVT.

This chain connects TRBV27 to TRBJ2-1; no definite D call. This CDR3 comprises 15 residues. The germline gives CDR1 MNHEY, CDR2 SMNVEV (reference sequence). Trimming took 1 base from V and 4 from J, leaving 11 bases between them. CDR3 in amino acids: CASSLFPARYNEQFF. The CDR3 nucleotides read TGTGCCAGCAGTTTATTTCCAGCGCGATACAATGAGCAGTTCTTC.

The DNA of the CDR3 is TGCGCCAGCAGATCAGGGCGTGAGGTTGGCACAGATACGCAGTATTTT. The encoded protein is CASRSGREVGTDTQYF. V gene TRBV5-1 combines with J gene TRBJ2-3; weak D call: TRBD1 (5 bases). CDR1 is SGHRS and CDR2 is YFSETQ in the germline V gene. The CDR3 is 16 residues long. The ends were cut back, 5 bases at V and 1 base at J, with 17 bases in the middle.

The rearrangement joins TRBV6-1 to TRBJ2-7; D remains unclear. V lost 3 bases to trimming and J lost 3 bases, with 9 bases between them. This CDR3 contains 13 residues. Germline V gives CDR1 MNHNS, CDR2 SASEGT. The CDR3: CASSDSPGYEQYF. The CDR3 bases are TGTGCCAGCAGTGATTCTCCAGGCTACGAGCAGTACTTC.

The chain links TRBV12-5 to TRBJ2-5; tentative D call: TRBD2 (5 bases). Germline values: CDR1 LGHNT, CDR2 FRNRAP. The CDR3 is 13 amino acids. V was cut by 3 bases and J by 2 bases, with 7 bases left in between. The CDR3 DNA reads as TGTGCTAGTGGTTTAGCGGCACAAGAGACCCAGTACTTC. Translation: CASGLAAQETQYF. Looking up the rest from reference TRBV12-5 and TRBJ2-5 gives the full variable domain: DARVTQTPRHKVTEMGQEVTMRCQPILGHNTVFWYRQTMMQGLELLAYFRNRAPLDDSGMPKDRFSAEMPDATLATLKIQPSEPRDSAVYFCASGLAAQETQYFGPGTRLLVL.

V and J are TRBV4-1 and TRBJ1-1, with D unresolved. The CDR3 has 15 residues. Germline lookup yields CDR1 MGHRA and CDR2 YSYEKL. V was clipped by 1 base and J by 1 base, with 10 bases between them. Written as DNA, the CDR3 is TGCGCCAGCAGCCAAGTCCTCCTCCGGAACACTGAAGCTTTCTTT. Translation: CASSQVLLRNTEAFF.

The chain uses TRBV7-3 and TRBJ2-2; 10 bases agree with TRBD2. Germline V gives CDR1 SGHTA, CDR2 FQGTGA. CDR3 length: 15 residues. With 5 bases clipped from V and 5 bases from J, the junction kept 5 bases outside the gene matches. The CDR3 loop is CASSPSGRGTGELFF. The CDR3 coding sequence is TGTGCCAGCAGCCCCAGCGGGAGGGGTACCGGGGAGCTGTTTTTT.

This clone was seen a handful of times. The chain recombines TRBV27 with TRBJ1-3; 8 bases fit TRBD1. The CDR3 runs to 15 residues. With 0 bases clipped from V and 5 bases from J, the junction kept 3 bases outside the gene matches. Per germline, CDR1 MNHEY and CDR2 SMNVEV (reference sequence). Written as DNA, the CDR3 is TGTGCCAGCAGTTTATCCGGGACAGGCCGAAACACCATATATTTT. This sequence encodes CASSLSGTGRNTIYF.

The chain links TRBV28 to TRBJ1-4, with TRBD1 as a possible D gene (5 bases). Deletions cut 3 bases from V and 6 bases from J, with 11 bases between. This CDR3 is 14 amino acids long. CDR1 and CDR2 from the germline V gene are MDHEN and SYDVKM. This chain's CDR3 is CASSFARTYEKLFF. The CDR3 nucleotides are TGTGCCAGCAGTTTTGCAAGGACATATGAAAAACTGTTTTTT.

J is TRBJ2-7 and V is TRBV28; TRBD1 matches at 7 bases. V shed 4 bases and J 0 bases; nucleotides not matched to a gene: 9. Germline V gene sequence: CDR1 MDHEN, CDR2 SYDVKM. This CDR3 spans 16 amino acids. The CDR3 loop reads CASSSVNRGPSYEQYF. Here the CDR3 DNA reads TGTGCCAGCAGTTCGGTCAACAGGGGTCCCTCCTACGAGCAGTACTTC.

The chain combines TRBV6-1 with TRBJ2-4, with 7 nucleotides matching TRBD2. CDR1 is MNHNS and CDR2 is SASEGT in the germline V gene. This CDR3 spans 16 amino acids. J lost 1 base, V lost 4 bases, and 7 bases had no gene match. The CDR3 spells CASSAVLASAKNIQYF. The CDR3 bases are TGTGCCAGCAGTGCCGTACTAGCGTCGGCCAAAAACATTCAGTACTTC.